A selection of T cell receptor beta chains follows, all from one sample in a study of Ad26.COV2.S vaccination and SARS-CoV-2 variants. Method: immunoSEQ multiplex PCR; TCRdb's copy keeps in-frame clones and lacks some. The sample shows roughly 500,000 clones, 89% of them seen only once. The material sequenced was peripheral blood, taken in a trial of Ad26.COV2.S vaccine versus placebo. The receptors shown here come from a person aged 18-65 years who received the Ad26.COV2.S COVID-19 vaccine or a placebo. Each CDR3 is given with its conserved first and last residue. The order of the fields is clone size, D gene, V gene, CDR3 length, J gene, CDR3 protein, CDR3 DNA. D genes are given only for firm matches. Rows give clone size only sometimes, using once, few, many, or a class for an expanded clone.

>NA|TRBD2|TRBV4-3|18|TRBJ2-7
CASSPRTSGGAKPYEQYF
TGCGCCAGCAGCCCACGGACTAGCGGGGGGGCAAAACCCTACGAGCAGTACTTC
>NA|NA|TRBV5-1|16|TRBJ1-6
CASSLATGRLNSPLHF
TGCGCCAGCAGCTTGGCCACAGGGCGCCTGAATTCACCCCTCCACTTT
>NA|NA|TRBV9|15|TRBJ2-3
CASSGPGLLTDTQYF
TGTGCCAGCAGCGGTCCGGGACTCCTCACAGATACGCAGTATTTT
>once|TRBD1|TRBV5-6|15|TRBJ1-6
CASSLVGRGFSPLHF
TGTGCCAGCAGCTTGGTCGGCAGGGGGTTTTCACCCCTCCACTTT
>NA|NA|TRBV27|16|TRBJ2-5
CASNRKGGVHQETQYF
TGTGCCAGCAACCGAAAGGGGGGTGTGCACCAAGAGACCCAGTACTTC
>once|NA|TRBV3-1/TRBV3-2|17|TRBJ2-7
CASSQLFVAGSSYEQYF
TGTGCCAGCAGCCAATTGTTCGTGGCAGGGAGCTCCTACGAGCAGTACTTC
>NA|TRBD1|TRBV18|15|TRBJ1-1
CASSPQTGWVTEAFF
TGTGCCAGCTCACCTCAGACAGGGTGGGTCACTGAAGCTTTCTTT
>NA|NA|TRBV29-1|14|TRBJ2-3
CSVEPSAVTDTQYF
TGCAGCGTTGAGCCCTCAGCGGTCACAGATACGCAGTATTTT
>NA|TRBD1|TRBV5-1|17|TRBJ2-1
CASSLMATGTGGNEQFF
TGCGCCAGCAGCTTGATGGCTACCGGGACAGGGGGCAATGAGCAGTTCTTC
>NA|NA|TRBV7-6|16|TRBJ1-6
CASSLEDSRTNSPLHF
TGTGCCAGCAGCTTAGAGGACAGCCGAACCAATTCACCCCTCCACTTT
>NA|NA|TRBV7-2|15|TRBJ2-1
CASSTLARQYNEQFF
TGTGCCAGCAGCACGCTAGCGAGACAATACAATGAGCAGTTCTTC
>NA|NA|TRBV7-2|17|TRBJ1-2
CASRPGGREPANYGYTF
TGTGCCAGCAGGCCCGGAGGGAGGGAACCAGCTAACTATGGCTACACCTTC
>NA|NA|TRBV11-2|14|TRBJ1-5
CASSSTDGNQPQHF
TGTGCCAGCAGCTCCACGGACGGGAATCAGCCCCAGCATTTT
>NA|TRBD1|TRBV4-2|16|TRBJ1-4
CASSHRDRGEREKLFF
TGTGCCAGCAGCCACCGGGACAGGGGTGAACGGGAAAAACTGTTTTTT
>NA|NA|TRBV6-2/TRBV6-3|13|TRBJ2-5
CASSLTGMETQYF
TGTGCCAGCAGTTTAACAGGGATGGAGACCCAGTACTTC
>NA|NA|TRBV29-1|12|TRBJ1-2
CSVGGGLYGYTF
TGCAGCGTTGGCGGAGGCCTATATGGCTACACCTTC
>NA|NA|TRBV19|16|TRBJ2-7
CASSPKGGGSTYEQYF
TGTGCCAGTAGCCCCAAAGGGGGGGGCTCCACCTACGAGCAGTACTTC
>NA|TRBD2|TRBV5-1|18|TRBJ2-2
CASSLRSSGSGNTGELFF
TGCGCCAGCAGCTTGAGGTCTAGCGGGAGCGGGAACACCGGGGAGCTGTTTTTT
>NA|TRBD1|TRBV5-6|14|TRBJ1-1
CASSLETGGTEAFF
TGTGCCAGCAGCTTGGAGACAGGGGGCACTGAAGCTTTCTTT
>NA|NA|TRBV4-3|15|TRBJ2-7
CASSPSPSEGNEQYF
TGCGCCAGCAGCCCGAGCCCTAGTGAGGGCAACGAGCAGTACTTC
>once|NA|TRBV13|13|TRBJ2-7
CASSQEGGRKQYF
TGTGCCAGCAGCCAAGAGGGGGGCAGGAAGCAGTACTTC
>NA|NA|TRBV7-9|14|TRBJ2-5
CASTNPWRAETQYF
TGTGCCAGCACCAACCCTTGGAGGGCGGAGACCCAGTACTTC
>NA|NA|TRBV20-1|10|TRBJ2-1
CSASAYEQFF
TGCAGTGCTAGCGCGTATGAGCAGTTCTTC
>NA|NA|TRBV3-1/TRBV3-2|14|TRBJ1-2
CASSRRDARLSYTF
TGTGCCAGCAGCCGCAGGGACGCTAGGCTCAGCTACACCTTC
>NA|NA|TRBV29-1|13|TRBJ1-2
CSAQGVPFYGYTF
TGCAGCGCACAGGGAGTACCCTTCTATGGCTACACCTTC
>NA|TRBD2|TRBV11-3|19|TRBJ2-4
CASSWGGRFDFGAKNIQYF
TGTGCCAGCAGCTGGGGCGGGAGATTTGATTTTGGGGCCAAAAACATTCAGTACTTC
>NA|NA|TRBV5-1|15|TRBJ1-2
CASRTRTVSNYGYTF
TGCGCCAGCCGGACAAGGACAGTCTCTAACTATGGCTACACCTTC
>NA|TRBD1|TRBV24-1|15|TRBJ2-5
CATSDFMGQQETQYF
TGTGCCACCAGTGATTTTATGGGACAGCAAGAGACCCAGTACTTC
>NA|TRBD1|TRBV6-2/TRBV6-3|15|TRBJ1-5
CASSDRDYSNQPQHF
TGTGCCAGCAGTGACAGGGACTATAGCAATCAGCCCCAGCATTTT
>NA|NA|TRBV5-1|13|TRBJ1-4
CASSVQANEKLFF
TGCGCCAGCAGCGTACAGGCTAATGAAAAACTGTTTTTT
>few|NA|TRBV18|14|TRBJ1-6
CASSTQVRNSPLHF
TGTGCCAGCTCAACACAGGTCCGTAATTCACCCCTCCACTTT
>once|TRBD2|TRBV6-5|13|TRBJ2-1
CATRAGGPHEQFF
TGTGCCACCCGGGCGGGAGGGCCCCATGAGCAGTTCTTC
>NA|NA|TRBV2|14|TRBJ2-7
CASMSGPGPYEQYF
TGTGCCAGCATGTCTGGACCAGGACCCTACGAGCAGTACTTC
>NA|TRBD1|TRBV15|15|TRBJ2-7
CATSRGGTVSYEQYF
TGTGCCACCAGCAGAGGTGGGACAGTCTCCTACGAGCAGTACTTC
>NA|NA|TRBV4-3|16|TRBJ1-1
CASSHRRNRGNTEAFF
TGCGCCAGCAGCCATAGACGCAACCGGGGGAACACTGAAGCTTTCTTT
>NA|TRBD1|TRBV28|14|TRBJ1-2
CASSLTGDYNGYTF
TGTGCCAGCAGTTTAACAGGGGACTACAATGGCTACACCTTC
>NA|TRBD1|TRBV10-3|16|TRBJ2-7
CAISSPPDRASYEQYF
TGTGCCATCAGTTCCCCCCCGGACAGGGCCTCCTACGAGCAGTACTTC
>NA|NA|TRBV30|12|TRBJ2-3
CAWSVLADTQYF
TGTGCCTGGAGTGTACTAGCAGATACGCAGTATTTT
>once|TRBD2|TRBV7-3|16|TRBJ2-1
CASSFQPAGGVNEQFF
TGTGCCAGCAGCTTCCAGCCAGCGGGAGGGGTCAATGAGCAGTTCTTC
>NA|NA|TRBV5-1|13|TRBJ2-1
CASSLPYAPRQFF
TGCGCCAGCAGCTTGCCTTACGCCCCCCGGCAGTTCTTC
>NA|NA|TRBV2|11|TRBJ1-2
CASSDAYGYTF
TGTGCCAGCAGTGATGCGTATGGCTACACCTTC
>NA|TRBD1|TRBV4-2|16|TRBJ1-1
CASSRDRGPSNTEAFF
TGTGCCAGCAGCCGGGACAGGGGGCCGTCGAACACTGAAGCTTTCTTT
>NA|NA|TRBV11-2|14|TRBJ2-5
CASSLSTIKETQYF
TGTGCCAGCAGCTTGAGCACTATTAAAGAGACCCAGTACTTC
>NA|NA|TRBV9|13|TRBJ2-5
CASSVHPQETQYF
TGTGCCAGCAGCGTACATCCCCAAGAGACCCAGTACTTC
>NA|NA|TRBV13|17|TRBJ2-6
CASSLLPPGAGANVLTF
TGTGCCAGCAGCTTATTACCGCCGGGGGCAGGGGCCAACGTCCTGACTTTC
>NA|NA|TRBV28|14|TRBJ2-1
CASSYRELRGEQFF
TGTGCCAGCAGTTACAGGGAACTGAGGGGTGAGCAGTTCTTC
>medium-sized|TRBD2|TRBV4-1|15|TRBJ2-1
CASSQGVGGMNEQFF
TGCGCCAGCAGCCAAGGGGTGGGAGGGATGAATGAGCAGTTCTTC
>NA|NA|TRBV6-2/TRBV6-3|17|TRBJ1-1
CASSYPHHLTGNTEAFF
TGTGCCAGCAGTTACCCGCACCACCTTACAGGCAACACTGAAGCTTTCTTT
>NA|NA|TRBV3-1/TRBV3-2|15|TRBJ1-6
CASSQEQGWDGPLHF
TGTGCCAGCAGCCAAGAGCAGGGCTGGGATGGACCCCTCCACTTT
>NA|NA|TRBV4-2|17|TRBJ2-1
CASSQAEWGSSYNEQFF
TGTGCCAGCAGCCAAGCGGAATGGGGCAGCTCCTACAATGAGCAGTTCTTC
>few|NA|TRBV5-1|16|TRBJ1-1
CASSLGVRAENTEAFF
TGCGCCAGCAGCTTGGGAGTCAGGGCTGAGAACACTGAAGCTTTCTTT
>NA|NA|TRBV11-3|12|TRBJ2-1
CASSSSQDEQFF
TGTGCCAGCAGCTCCTCCCAGGATGAGCAGTTCTTC
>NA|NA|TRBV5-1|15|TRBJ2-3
CASSLQGPFTDTQYF
TGCGCCAGCAGCTTGCAGGGGCCCTTCACAGATACGCAGTATTTT